The rows below give T cell receptor beta chains drawn from one sample of a study of neurological immune-mediated disorders. MiXCR, run by TCRdb on the 5' RACE reads, gives a single entry per CDR3 protein. The sample contains about 55,000 distinct CDR3 sequences, around 4.4% of which appear only once. Sequencing input: PBMCs. The source of these receptors is a man in his fifties or sixties with multiple sclerosis. The CDR3 runs from the conserved cysteine through the conserved F or W. Each record gives: V gene, clone size, J gene, CDR3 protein. For some rows the clone size is stated as once, few or many, or as a class when expanded; others skip it.

TRBV9	many	TRBJ2-3	CASSVDGQAYTQYF
TRBV5-6	many	TRBJ2-7	CASSLDGGQGFPEQYF
TRBV21-1	many	TRBJ2-7	CASSKDGSGGSDPPKSSYEQYF
TRBV2	many	TRBJ2-7	CASSEASGTGVHEQYF
TRBV20-1	many	TRBJ2-3	CSARVGTSTPDTQYF
TRBV7-2	many	TRBJ1-5	CASSLVGQPQHF
TRBV7-9	many	TRBJ2-1	CASSRLGDIGINEQFF
TRBV7-9	many	TRBJ2-3	CASSGGLAGGMTDTQYF
TRBV7-2	many	TRBJ2-5	CASSFGGREWETQYF
TRBV20-1	many	TRBJ2-1	CSAARTGFNEQFF
TRBV11-2	many	TRBJ2-1	CASSSQGIAGNEQFF
TRBV2	many	TRBJ1-1	CASTLRTGNAEAFF
TRBV5-1	many	TRBJ2-7	CASGPGDRGYEQYF
TRBV20-1	.	TRBJ1-2	CRPRAQPGQGNYGYTF
TRBV18	many	TRBJ1-1	CASSPEGMSNTEAFF
TRBV7-2	many	TRBJ2-7	CASSPLGGGQGPHEQYF
TRBV9	.	TRBJ1-1	CASSGYQKNTEAFF
TRBV9	many	TRBJ2-1	CASSPGPVNEQFF
TRBV9	many	TRBJ1-6	CASSRGRTSPLHF
TRBV3-1	many	TRBJ2-3	CASSPTQREQNTQYF
TRBV2	many	TRBJ2-3	CASSSRTDTQYF
TRBV20-1	many	TRBJ2-5	CSARHSGRQETQYF
TRBV5-1	few	TRBJ1-2	CASSLESYGYTF